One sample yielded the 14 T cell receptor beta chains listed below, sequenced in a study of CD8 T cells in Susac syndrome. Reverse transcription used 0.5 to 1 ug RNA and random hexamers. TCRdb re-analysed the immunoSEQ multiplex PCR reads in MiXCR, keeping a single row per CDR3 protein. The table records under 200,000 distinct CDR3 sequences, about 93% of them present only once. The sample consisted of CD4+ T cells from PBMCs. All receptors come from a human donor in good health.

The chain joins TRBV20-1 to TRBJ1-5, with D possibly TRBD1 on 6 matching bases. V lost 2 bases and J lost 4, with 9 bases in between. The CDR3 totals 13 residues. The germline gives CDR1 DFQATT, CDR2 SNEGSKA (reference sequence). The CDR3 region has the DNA TGCAGTGCTAGACAGGGGCCAAATCAGCCCCAGCATTTT. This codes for CSARQGPNQPQHF.

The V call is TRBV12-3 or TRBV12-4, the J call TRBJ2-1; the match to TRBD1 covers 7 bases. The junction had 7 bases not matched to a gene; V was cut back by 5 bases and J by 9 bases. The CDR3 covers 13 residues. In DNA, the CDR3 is TGTGCCAGCAGTCGACAGGGCAGGGGTGAGCAGTTCTTC. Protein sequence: CASSRQGRGEQFF.

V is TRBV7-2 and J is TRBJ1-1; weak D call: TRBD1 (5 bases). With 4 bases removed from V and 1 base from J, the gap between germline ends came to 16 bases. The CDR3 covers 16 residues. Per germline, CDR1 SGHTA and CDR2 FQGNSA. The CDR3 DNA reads TGTGCCAGCAGCTCCCAAGGGGCAGGTACGAACACTGAAGCTTTCTTT. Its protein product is CASSSQGAGTNTEAFF.

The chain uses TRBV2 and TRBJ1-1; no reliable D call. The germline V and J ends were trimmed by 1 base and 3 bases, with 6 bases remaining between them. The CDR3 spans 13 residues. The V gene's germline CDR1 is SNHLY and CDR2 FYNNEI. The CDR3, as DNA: TGTGCCAGCAGTGAAGAGGGCCACACTGAAGCTTTCTTT. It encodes CASSEEGHTEAFF.

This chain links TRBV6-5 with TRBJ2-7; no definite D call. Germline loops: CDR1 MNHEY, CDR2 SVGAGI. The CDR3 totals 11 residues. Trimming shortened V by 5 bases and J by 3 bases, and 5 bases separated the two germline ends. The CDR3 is CASSDNYEQYF. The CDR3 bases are TGTGCCAGCAGTGACAACTACGAGCAGTACTTC.

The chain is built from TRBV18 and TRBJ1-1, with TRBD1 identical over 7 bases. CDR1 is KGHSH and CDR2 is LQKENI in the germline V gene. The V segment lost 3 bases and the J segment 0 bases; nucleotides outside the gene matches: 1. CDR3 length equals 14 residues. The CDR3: CASSPGQVNTEAFF. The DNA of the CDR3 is TGTGCCAGCTCACCTGGACAGGTGAACACTGAAGCTTTCTTT. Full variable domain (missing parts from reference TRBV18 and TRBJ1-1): NAGVMQNPRHLVRRRGQEARLRCSPMKGHSHVYWYRQLPEEGLKFMVYLQKENIIDESGMPKERFSAEFPKEGPSILRIQQVVRGDSAAYFCASSPGQVNTEAFFGQGTRLTVV.

CDR3 in amino acids: CSVEQSGGDTQYF. The CDR3 DNA reads as TGCAGCGTTGAACAGAGCGGGGGAGATACGCAGTATTTT. The chain joins TRBV29-1 to TRBJ2-3; 8 bases fit TRBD2. Germline CDR1 SQVTM, CDR2 ANQGSEA. V lost 2 bases and J lost 5; bases outside the gene matches: 3. This CDR3 has 13 amino acids.

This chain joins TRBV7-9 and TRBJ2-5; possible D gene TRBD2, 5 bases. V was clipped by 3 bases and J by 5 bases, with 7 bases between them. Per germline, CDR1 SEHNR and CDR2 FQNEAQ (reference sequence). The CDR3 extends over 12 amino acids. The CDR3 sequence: CASSLGVETQYF. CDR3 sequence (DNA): TGTGCCAGCAGCTTGGGAGTTGAGACCCAGTACTTC.

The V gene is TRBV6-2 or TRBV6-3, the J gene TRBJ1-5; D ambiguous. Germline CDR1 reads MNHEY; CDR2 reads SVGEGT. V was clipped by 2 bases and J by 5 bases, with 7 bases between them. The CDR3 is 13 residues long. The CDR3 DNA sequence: TGTGCCAGCAGTTACAACACTTATCAGCCCCAGCATTTT. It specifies CASSYNTYQPQHF.

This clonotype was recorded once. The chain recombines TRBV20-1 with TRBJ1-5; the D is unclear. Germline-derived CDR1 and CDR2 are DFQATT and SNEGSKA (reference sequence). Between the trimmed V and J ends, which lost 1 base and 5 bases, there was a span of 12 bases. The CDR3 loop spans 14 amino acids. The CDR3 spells CSARGTLLDQPQHF. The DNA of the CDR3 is TGCAGTGCTAGAGGGACTCTACTCGATCAGCCCCAGCATTTT.

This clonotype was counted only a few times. CDR3 amino acids: CASSLGPEETQYF. The CDR3, as DNA: TGTGCCAGCAGCCTAGGGCCCGAAGAGACCCAGTACTTC. The rearrangement links TRBV5-4 to TRBJ2-5, with no clear D. CDR1 and CDR2 from the germline V gene are SGHNT and YYREEE (reference sequence). The ends were cut back, 4 bases at V and 3 bases at J, with 10 bases in the middle. The CDR3 sequence is 13 residues long.

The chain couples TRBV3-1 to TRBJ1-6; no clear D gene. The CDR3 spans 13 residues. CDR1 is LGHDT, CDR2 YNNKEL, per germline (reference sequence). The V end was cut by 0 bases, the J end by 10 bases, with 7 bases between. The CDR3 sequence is CASSQDRQSPLHF. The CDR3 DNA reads TGTGCCAGCAGCCAAGATCGACAATCACCCCTCCACTTT.

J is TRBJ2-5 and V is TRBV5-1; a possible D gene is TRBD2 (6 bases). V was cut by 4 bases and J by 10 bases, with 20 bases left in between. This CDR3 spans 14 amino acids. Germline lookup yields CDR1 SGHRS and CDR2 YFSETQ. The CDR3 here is CASSAGLDLDIQYF. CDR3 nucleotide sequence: TGCGCCAGCAGCGCGGGACTTGACCTAGATATCCAGTACTTC. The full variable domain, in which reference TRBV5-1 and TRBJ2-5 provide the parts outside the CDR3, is KAGVTQTPRYLIKTRGQQVTLSCSPISGHRSVSWYQQTPGQGLQFLFEYFSETQRNKGNFPGRFSGRQFSNSRSEMNVSTLELGDSALYLCASSAGLDLDIQYFGPGTRLLVL.

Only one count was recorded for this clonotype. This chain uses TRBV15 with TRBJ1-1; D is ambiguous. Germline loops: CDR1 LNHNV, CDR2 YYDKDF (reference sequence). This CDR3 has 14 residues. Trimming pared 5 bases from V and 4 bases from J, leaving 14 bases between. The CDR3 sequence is CATSGVGSVTEAFF. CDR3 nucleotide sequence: TGTGCCACCAGCGGAGTGGGGAGCGTCACTGAAGCTTTCTTT.